This TCR beta chain was retrieved from a study of cytomegalovirus exposure and HLA in healthy donors. Overall study context: There were 117 million unique TCR beta sequences, drawn from around 180 million T cells, in an earlier analysis.

With respect to this clone: The antigen is not known.

General study findings and limits: Reportedly, HLA-A and HLA-B alleles of most subjects were accurately predicted from TCR beta. When analyzed later, the rates of TCR association showed variation by HLA locus, with DRB1 the most and HLA-C the fewest. Reportedly, cytomegalovirus status was diagnosed with high sensitivity and specificity.

Trimming removed 1 base from V and 6 bases from J; junction bases left unmatched: 6. Germline V gives CDR1 MNHEY, CDR2 SMNVEV (reference sequence). The CDR3 runs to 15 residues. A multiplex PCR was run with 60 Vbeta primers and 13 Jbeta primers. Libraries were prepared by immunoSEQ multiplex PCR; TCRdb keeps only in-frame clonotypes and omits some of them. The repertoire consists of a few hundred thousand clones, with around 81% occurring once and the leading ten covering around 8%. This TCR derives from a woman aged 60-75 years in good health and CMV-seropositive. Sequencing was done on a sample of PBMCs. The chain combines TRBV27 with TRBJ2-7; the match to TRBD1 covers 10 bases. The DNA for the CDR3 is TGTGCCAGCAGTTTATGGGGGACAGGGGCGAGCGAGCAGTACTTC. It codes for CASSLWGTGASEQYF.